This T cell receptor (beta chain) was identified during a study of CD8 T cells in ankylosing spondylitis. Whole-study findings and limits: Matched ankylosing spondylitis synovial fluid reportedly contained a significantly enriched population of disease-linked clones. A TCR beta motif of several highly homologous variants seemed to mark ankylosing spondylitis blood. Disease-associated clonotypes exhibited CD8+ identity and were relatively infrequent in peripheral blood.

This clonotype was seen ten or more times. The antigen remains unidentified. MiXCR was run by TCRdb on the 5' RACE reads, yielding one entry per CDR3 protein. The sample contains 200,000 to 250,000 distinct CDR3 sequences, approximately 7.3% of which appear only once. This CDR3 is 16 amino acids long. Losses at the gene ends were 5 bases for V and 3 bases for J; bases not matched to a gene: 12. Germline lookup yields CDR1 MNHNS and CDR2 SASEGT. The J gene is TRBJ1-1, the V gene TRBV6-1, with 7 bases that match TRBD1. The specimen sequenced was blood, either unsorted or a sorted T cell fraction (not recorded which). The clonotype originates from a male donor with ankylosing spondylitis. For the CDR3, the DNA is TGTGCCAGCAGTCCCAGGCCACAGGGGATGGACACTGAAGCTTTCTTT. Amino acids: CASSPRPQGMDTEAFF.